The 18 T cell receptor beta chains below come from one sample, sequenced in a study of blood T cell repertoires in COVID-19. The repertoire was sequenced with immunoSEQ multiplex PCR; TCRdb's copy has only in-frame clones and lacks some. The sample has approximately 130,000 clones; around nine tenths are singletons. Sequenced input: peripheral blood. All receptors come from a woman aged 45 to 65 with acute or convalescent COVID-19.

The chain employs TRBV3-1 (or the pseudogene TRBV3-2) and TRBJ1-2, with TRBD1 matching 8 bases. J gave up 0 bases and V 2 bases, and 8 bases lay outside the gene matches. This CDR3 is 17 amino acids long. Germline CDR1 and CDR2: LGHDT and YNNKEL (reference sequence). The CDR3 is CASSQRVGTGANYGYTF. As DNA, the CDR3 is TGTGCCAGCAGCCAACGCGTGGGGACAGGAGCTAACTATGGCTACACCTTC.

V and J are TRBV30 and TRBJ1-1; D not resolved. The CDR3 runs 12 residues. The V and J ends lost 3 bases and 7 bases respectively, with 12 bases between them. The germline V gene encodes CDR1 GTSNPN and CDR2 SVGIG (reference sequence). The CDR3 DNA follows: TGTGCCTGGAGGTCGGGAGTCCGTGAAGCTTTCTTT. It specifies CAWRSGVREAFF.

The rearrangement links TRBV19 to TRBJ1-1; a possible D gene is TRBD1 (5 bases). Trimming pared 8 bases from V and 7 bases from J, leaving 8 bases between. Germline V gives CDR1 LNHDA, CDR2 SQIVND (reference sequence). The CDR3 is 10 amino acids. CDR3 coding DNA: TGTGCCAGTTCGGGGGGTGAAGCTTTCTTT. It yields the protein CASSGGEAFF.

This chain links TRBV10-3 with TRBJ2-7; 9 nucleotides agree with TRBD1. V gave up 5 bases and J gave up 2 bases; unmatched junction bases: 7. CDR3 length: 15 residues. Looked up from germline, CDR1 is ENHRY and CDR2 is SYGVKD. The CDR3 coding sequence is TGTGCCATCAGTCCCGGGGGGACAGGGACCTACGAGCAGTACTTC. Its protein product is CAISPGGTGTYEQYF.

This clone turned up a few times. J is TRBJ2-7 and V is TRBV7-9; 7 bases align to TRBD2. Germline lookup yields CDR1 SEHNR and CDR2 FQNEAQ (reference sequence). Trimming removed 5 bases from V and 4 bases from J; junction bases left unmatched: 11. The CDR3 is 15 residues long. CDR3 nucleotide sequence: TGTGCCAGCAGCCCCCCGCTAGCGGAGAGGTACGAGCAGTACTTC. Its translation is CASSPPLAERYEQYF.

This clone was seen a handful of times. The genes are TRBV11-3 and TRBJ2-1; D is uncertain. There are 12 residues in the CDR3. CDR1 is SGHNT and CDR2 is YENEEA in the germline V gene. The V and J ends lost 3 bases and 8 bases respectively, with 8 bases between them. CDR3 amino acids: CASSLMSDEQFF. The CDR3 DNA is TGTGCCAGCAGCTTGATGTCGGATGAGCAGTTCTTC.

The V call is TRBV27, the J call TRBJ1-6; 7 nucleotides align to TRBD1. Looked up from germline, CDR1 is MNHEY and CDR2 is SMNVEV (reference sequence). The V and J ends lost 4 bases and 4 bases, in that order; junction bases with no gene match: 25. The CDR3 runs to 22 residues. The CDR3 DNA reads as TGTGCCAGCAGTTCCGGATTTATCCGGGACAGCCTAAAACTGGGGTATAATTCACCCCTCCACTTT. This codes for CASSSGFIRDSLKLGYNSPLHF.

The rearrangement joins TRBV10-2 to TRBJ1-2; D is unresolved. This CDR3 comprises 14 residues. V lost 7 bases, J lost 3 bases, and 15 bases lay in between. Per germline, CDR1 WSHSY and CDR2 SAAADI. CDR3 coding DNA: TGCGCCAGCACCAAAGGGAGTATCGACTATGGCTACACCTTC. Residues: CASTKGSIDYGYTF.

The V call is TRBV7-9, the J call TRBJ1-1, with a weak D call TRBD1 (6 bases). There are 16 residues in the CDR3. With 5 bases removed from V and 0 bases from J, the gap between germline ends came to 16 bases. CDR1 and CDR2 from the germline V gene are SEHNR and FQNEAQ (reference sequence). CDR3 DNA sequence: TGTGCCAGCAGCCCACAGGGTCTCCTCATGAACACTGAAGCTTTCTTT. Its translation is CASSPQGLLMNTEAFF.

The V call is TRBV14, the J call TRBJ1-4, with 7 bases identical to TRBD1. The CDR3 runs to 17 residues. V trimming: 1 base; J trimming: 5 bases; junction bases outside the gene matches: 10. The germline CDR1 and CDR2 sequences are SGHDN and FVKESK. The CDR3 nucleotides are TGTGCCAGCAGCCAAGGAGTAGCCGGGACAGCGAATGAAAAACTGTTTTTT. As protein: CASSQGVAGTANEKLFF.

CDR3 DNA: TGTGCCAGCAGCCCCCTCCCGTACGAGCAGTACTTC. It specifies CASSPLPYEQYF. The chain recombines TRBV7-9 with TRBJ2-7, with D hard to call. Trimming shortened V by 5 bases and J by 4 bases, and 9 bases separated the two germline ends. This CDR3 region has 12 residues. Per germline, CDR1 SEHNR and CDR2 FQNEAQ (reference sequence).

This chain joins TRBV7-9 and TRBJ1-1, with TRBD1 matching 9 bases. Germline CDR1 reads SEHNR; CDR2 reads FQNEAQ (reference sequence). This CDR3 has 19 residues. With V trimmed by 6 bases and J by 3 bases, 20 bases remained unmatched. CDR3 region: CASRPLGDRVQGADTEAFF. The CDR3 DNA follows: TGTGCCAGCAGGCCCTTAGGGGACAGGGTTCAAGGAGCGGACACTGAAGCTTTCTTT.

J is TRBJ2-7 and V is TRBV3-1 (or the pseudogene TRBV3-2), with 8 bases matching TRBD2. V shed 1 base and J 5 bases; nucleotides not matched to a gene: 7. From germline, CDR1 is LGHDT and CDR2 YNNKEL (reference sequence). This CDR3 is 15 amino acids long. This CDR3 reads CASSQAVAGLHEQYF. The CDR3 DNA follows: TGTGCCAGCAGCCAAGCGGTAGCGGGACTTCACGAGCAGTACTTC.

J is TRBJ1-2 and V is TRBV6-5, with 8 positions matching TRBD1. Trimming cost V 7 bases and J 6 bases; bases outside gene matches: 7. Germline lookup yields CDR1 MNHEY and CDR2 SVGAGI. There are 13 residues in the CDR3. This CDR3 reads CASIPQGAHGYTF. Here the CDR3 DNA reads TGTGCCAGCATCCCTCAGGGGGCGCATGGCTACACCTTC.

This clone was seen a few times. V usage is TRBV23-1 and J usage is TRBJ1-1, with D perhaps matching TRBD1 (5 bases). Being an ORF, TRBV23-1 has a function that is uncertain. Trimming cost V 4 bases and J 1 base, with 10 bases left between them. The CDR3 is 14 amino acids. The CDR3 loop reads CASSLRQRNTEAFF. CDR3 coding DNA: TGCGCCAGCAGTCTACGACAGAGGAACACTGAAGCTTTCTTT.

The CDR3 is CASSPEAGGTEAFF. The CDR3 DNA sequence: TGTGCCAGCTCACCAGAGGCCGGCGGCACTGAAGCTTTCTTT. The chain has TRBV18 and TRBJ1-1; D unresolved. The germline V and J ends were trimmed by 2 bases and 4 bases, with 11 bases remaining between them. CDR1 and CDR2 (germline): KGHSH, LQKENI. The CDR3 loop spans 14 amino acids.

This chain connects TRBV19 to TRBJ1-1; D may be TRBD1 (6 bases). V gave up 6 bases and J gave up 5 bases, with 7 bases separating them. CDR1 is LNHDA, CDR2 SQIVND, per germline (reference sequence). There are 11 residues in the CDR3. CDR3 protein: CASRQGTEAFF. The CDR3, as DNA: TGTGCCAGTAGACAGGGTACTGAAGCTTTCTTT.

The chain is built from TRBV25-1 and TRBJ2-7; 8 bases fit TRBD2. CDR3 length equals 16 residues. Trimming cost V 1 base and J 0 bases; bases outside gene matches: 5. CDR1 is MGHDK and CDR2 is SYGVNS in the germline V gene. The CDR3 is CASSEFSGVSSYEQYF. CDR3 nucleotide sequence: TGTGCCAGCAGTGAATTTAGCGGGGTGAGCTCCTACGAGCAGTACTTC.